The 20 T cell receptor beta chains below all came from one sample that was sequenced in a study of blood T cells in healthy people across ages. Combining a sample-barcoded 5' primer with a J-beta primer mix, a second PCR ran for about 6 to 12 cycles. TCRdb redid the calling of the 5' RACE reads with MiXCR, one entry per CDR3 protein. The table shows over 1.5 million distinct CDR3 sequences, with about 50% occurring only once. The sample taken for sequencing was blood. Receptors were obtained from a woman aged 40 to 50 in good health.

This clonotype was recorded a few times. The J gene is TRBJ2-1, the V gene TRBV6-1, with a tentative D call TRBD2 (6 bases). The CDR3 totals 14 residues. CDR1 is MNHNS and CDR2 is SASEGT in the germline V gene. Trimming took 7 bases from V and 4 from J, leaving 14 bases between them. The CDR3 region is CASTVSGTYNEQFF. CDR3 nucleotides: TGTGCCAGCACTGTGTCAGGGACTTACAATGAGCAGTTCTTC.

This chain links TRBV7-2 with TRBJ2-6; 8 nucleotides agree with TRBD1. The length of the CDR3 is 16 residues. V lost 5 bases and J lost 1; bases outside the gene matches: 4. Germline CDR1 reads SGHTA; CDR2 reads FQGNSA. The DNA of the CDR3 is TGTGCCAGCAGCGGGCGACAGGGGTCTGGGGCCAACGTCCTGACTTTC. The encoded protein is CASSGRQGSGANVLTF.

In regard to this clonotype: Compared with germline, one end of the junction differs, possibly owing to a read error. This chain joins TRBV6-6 and TRBJ1-2, with a possible D match to TRBD1 (6 bases). The CDR3 loop spans 15 amino acids. Germline values: CDR1 MNHNY, CDR2 SVGAGI (reference sequence). The CDR3 spells CASSPTGRINNGYTF. In DNA, the CDR3 is TGTGCCAGCAGCCCCACAGGGAGGATTAACAATGGCTACACCTTC.

This rearrangement joins TRBV12-3 or TRBV12-4 to TRBJ1-5, with a tentative D call TRBD1 (5 bases). V shed 4 bases and J shed 3 bases, with 13 bases lying between them. CDR3 length equals 15 residues. DNA for the CDR3: TGTGCCAGCAGTTCCCGAGGGGTCCTCAATCAGCCCCAGCATTTT. This translates into CASSSRGVLNQPQHF.

The rearrangement uses TRBV20-1 and TRBJ2-3, with 10 bases matching TRBD2. Germline CDR1 DFQATT, CDR2 SNEGSKA (reference sequence). Trimming cost V 5 bases and J 6 bases; bases outside gene matches: 17. The CDR3 covers 17 residues. Here the CDR3 DNA reads TGCAGTGCTCTGGCGGCTAGCGGGGGCCTCTCCAGGGATACGCAGTATTTT. It codes for CSALAASGGLSRDTQYF.

The chain has TRBV6-5 and TRBJ2-1; 9 bases are shared with TRBD2. Trimming took 6 bases from V and 9 from J; bases not matched to a gene: 12. The germline CDR1 and CDR2 sequences are MNHEY and SVGAGI. The CDR3 totals 15 residues. CDR3 region: CASSPQAGGLGEQFF. CDR3 nucleotide sequence: TGTGCCAGCAGCCCTCAGGCGGGGGGGCTGGGTGAGCAGTTCTTC.

This chain joins TRBV12-3 or TRBV12-4 and TRBJ2-5; possibly TRBD2 for D (5 bases). V gave up 6 bases and J gave up 1 base, with 12 bases separating them. The CDR3 has 14 residues. The CDR3 here is CASSARVTQETQYF. The DNA for the CDR3 is TGTGCCAGCAGCGCGAGGGTCACCCAAGAGACCCAGTACTTC.

The chain uses TRBV28 and TRBJ1-4, with TRBD1 matching over 7 bases. The CDR3 loop spans 14 amino acids. Germline values: CDR1 MDHEN, CDR2 SYDVKM. With V trimmed by 6 bases and J by 3 bases, 4 bases remained unmatched. DNA of the CDR3: TGTGCCAGCAGGCCCGGGACAGCTAATGAAAAACTGTTTTTT. The encoded protein is CASRPGTANEKLFF.

At least ten counts were recorded for this clonotype. The rearrangement links TRBV29-1 to TRBJ2-3, with D unclear. This CDR3 is 13 amino acids long. V shed 5 bases and J shed 4 bases, with 13 bases lying between them. Germline assignment: CDR1 SQVTM and CDR2 ANQGSEA. The CDR3 here is CSVPPVEADTQYF. DNA for the CDR3: TGCAGCGTTCCCCCTGTTGAGGCAGATACGCAGTATTTT.

The V gene is TRBV7-2, the J gene TRBJ2-1; TRBD2 is a possible D gene (5 bases). The CDR3 runs 14 residues. CDR1 is SGHTA and CDR2 is FQGNSA in the germline V gene. The V gene lost 5 bases and the J gene lost 8 bases, with 16 bases spanning the gap. CDR3 bases: TGTGCCAGCAGCGTAACCGGGGATATTTATGAGCAGTTCTTC. It encodes CASSVTGDIYEQFF.

The chain recombines TRBV24-1 with TRBJ2-1; no reliable D call. Trimming took off 0 bases at V and 5 bases at J, with 16 bases between the two ends. Germline-derived CDR1 and CDR2 are KGHDR and SFDVKD. The CDR3 length is 17 residues. This CDR3 reads CATSDLSDTSHHNEQFF. CDR3 coding DNA: TGTGCCACCAGTGATTTGAGCGACACAAGCCACCACAATGAGCAGTTCTTC.

The chain is built from TRBV7-2 and TRBJ2-1; D ambiguous. The CDR3 consists of 17 residues. Germline loops: CDR1 SGHTA, CDR2 FQGNSA. With 2 bases removed from V and 1 base from J, the gap between germline ends came to 15 bases. CDR3 sequence (DNA): TGTGCCAGCAGCTTATCCCCCGGCAGGTCTTCCTACAATGAGCAGTTCTTC. Translating it yields CASSLSPGRSSYNEQFF.

This clonotype has only a few counts. V gene TRBV7-9 combines with J gene TRBJ1-4, with a possible D match to TRBD1 (5 bases). There are 11 residues in the CDR3. CDR1 and CDR2 from the germline V gene are SEHNR and FQNEAQ (reference sequence). The V and J ends lost 5 bases and 7 bases respectively, with 5 bases between them. The CDR3 nucleotides read TGTGCCAGCAGCGGGACTGAAAAACTGTTTTTT. Translation: CASSGTEKLFF.

The rearrangement uses TRBV20-1 and TRBJ1-4; TRBD1 agrees at 10 bases. The CDR3 runs 17 residues. Germline V CDR1 and CDR2: DFQATT, SNEGSKA (reference sequence). The trim removed 5 bases at V and 3 bases at J, leaving 12 bases unmatched. The CDR3 is CSALRDRGKMANEKLFF. The CDR3 DNA follows: TGCAGTGCTCTCCGGGACAGGGGAAAGATGGCTAATGAAAAACTGTTTTTT.

This chain links TRBV29-1 with TRBJ2-7; 7 nucleotides agree with TRBD2. This CDR3 spans 17 amino acids. The germline gives CDR1 SQVTM, CDR2 ANQGSEA. The trim removed 6 bases at V and 7 bases at J, leaving 24 bases unmatched. The CDR3 region is CSVEGPSGEDSYNEQYF. DNA of the CDR3: TGCAGCGTCGAGGGACCGAGCGGGGAAGACTCCTACAATGAGCAGTACTTC.

This clonotype was found a few times. V is TRBV27 and J is TRBJ2-6; D not resolved. The CDR3 runs to 16 residues. Germline V gene lookup returns CDR1 MNHEY and CDR2 SMNVEV (reference sequence). The V end lost 2 bases, the J end lost 2 bases, and 10 bases lay between the germline ends. CDR3: CASSLKRKTGANVLTF. CDR3 sequence (DNA): TGTGCCAGCAGTTTAAAGAGGAAAACTGGGGCCAACGTCCTGACTTTC.

The chain employs TRBV12-3 or TRBV12-4 and TRBJ2-3; 10 bases are shared with TRBD2. This CDR3 has 15 residues. With V trimmed by 6 bases and J by 4 bases, 7 bases remained unmatched. In DNA form, the CDR3 reads TGTGCCAGCAGGCTAGCGGGGGCTAGCGCAGATACGCAGTATTTT. Its protein product is CASRLAGASADTQYF.

This clonotype was observed many times. The gene calls are TRBV29-1 and TRBJ2-1; 11 bases map to TRBD2. The germline V gene has CDR1 SQVTM and CDR2 ANQGSEA. J was trimmed by 5 bases and V by 6 bases; bases with no gene match: 3. The CDR3 has 13 amino acids. CDR3 DNA sequence: TGCAGCGTGCTTAGCGGGGGGGACAATGAGCAGTTCTTC. This gives the protein CSVLSGGDNEQFF.

The V and J genes are TRBV6-5 and TRBJ1-2; D not certain. CDR1 is MNHEY and CDR2 is SVGAGI in the germline V gene. Deletions cut 5 bases from V and 1 base from J, with 8 bases between. There are 13 residues in the CDR3. The CDR3 is CASSPSLNYGYTF. Written as DNA, the CDR3 is TGTGCCAGCAGTCCGTCCCTTAACTATGGCTACACCTTC.

This chain uses TRBV28 with TRBJ2-7, with 7 nucleotides matching TRBD1. The J call may be incorrect, as the DNA end agrees better with TRBJ2-5. CDR1 is MDHEN and CDR2 is SYDVKM in the germline V gene. The CDR3 runs to 14 residues. CDR3 region: CASSLTGTVETQYF. CDR3 coding DNA: TGTGCCAGCAGTTTAACAGGGACAGTCGAGACCCAGTACTTC.